This T cell receptor (beta chain) derives from a study of chemoradiotherapy in HPV16-positive cancers. Across the study: Functional T-cell assays on a couple of HPV16-positive patients' cells defined candidate HPV-specific clones and common TCR motifs.

Data came from immunoSEQ multiplex PCR; TCRdb stores just in-frame clones and leaves some out. The sample lists around 7,700 clones; under 85% were seen once. This CDR3 has 10 amino acids. CDR1 and CDR2 from the germline V gene are MNHEY and SVGAGI. V was cut by 8 bases and J by 6 bases, with 7 bases left in between. The receptor comes from a human donor with HPV-associated anogenital cancer. Sample acquisition took place from a patient who underwent chemoradiotherapy. This rearrangement joins TRBV6-5 to TRBJ1-1; no firm D call. The CDR3: CASGLAEAFF. The CDR3 DNA follows: TGTGCCAGCGGACTTGCTGAAGCTTTCTTT.